Reported below is one T cell receptor beta chain. CDR3 length: 18 residues. Germline trimming cut 2 bases from V and 0 bases from J; bases unmatched to any gene: 12. Germline V lookup: CDR1 SEHNR, CDR2 FQNEAQ (reference sequence). This entry is derived from a study of blood T cell repertoires in COVID-19. Only in-frame clones appear in the TCRdb table, and some are missing; sequencing was by immunoSEQ multiplex PCR. Among 250,000 to 400,000 clones listed, around 84% were seen once. Sequenced sample: PBMCs or T cells enriched from blood (not recorded which). V usage is TRBV7-9 and J usage is TRBJ2-7, with 8 bases that match TRBD1. The receptor's source is a woman aged 30 to 39 who had been exposed to COVID-19. CDR3 bases: TGTGCCAGCAGCTTAATGTTCCGGGACAGGTCGAGCTCCTACGAGCAGTACTTC. Amino acid sequence: CASSLMFRDRSSSYEQYF.